One sample yielded the 3 T cell receptor beta chains listed below, sequenced in a study of T-cell memory formation after mild COVID-19. Each CDR3 protein gets one entry after TCRdb re-called the 5' RACE reads with MiXCR. The sample holds hundreds of thousands of distinct CDR3 sequences, about 17% seen once. Sequencing was performed on PBMCs or a T cell subset sorted from them (not recorded which). The receptors shown here come from a man between 18 and 35 years old who had mild COVID-19 (a few samples of this study predate the infection). Cell type and time point are not known.

This clonotype was counted a few times. V and J are TRBV4-3 and TRBJ1-2; D unclear. V gave up 0 bases and J gave up 4 bases, with 12 bases separating them. This CDR3 spans 15 amino acids. Looked up from germline, CDR1 is LGHNA and CDR2 is YSLEER. CDR3 amino acids: CASSQDPPGIYGYTF. The DNA for the CDR3 is TGCGCCAGCAGCCAAGATCCTCCGGGAATCTATGGCTACACCTTC.

This clonotype has a handful of counts. The chain joins TRBV7-2 to TRBJ2-5, with D maybe TRBD1 (6 bases). The CDR3 consists of 12 residues. Trimming pared 5 bases from V and 6 bases from J, leaving 10 bases between. From germline, CDR1 is SGHTA and CDR2 FQGNSA. In DNA form, the CDR3 reads TGTGCCAGCAGCCAGGACAGTCAGACCCAGTACTTC. This gives the protein CASSQDSQTQYF.

The chain recombines TRBV2 with TRBJ2-3; D ambiguous. There are 12 residues in the CDR3. In germline, CDR1 is SNHLY, CDR2 FYNNEI. V was cut by 4 bases and J by 6 bases, with 8 bases left in between. CDR3 sequence reads: CASSGGFDTQYF. The CDR3 DNA reads TGTGCCAGCAGTGGGGGTTTCGATACGCAGTATTTT.